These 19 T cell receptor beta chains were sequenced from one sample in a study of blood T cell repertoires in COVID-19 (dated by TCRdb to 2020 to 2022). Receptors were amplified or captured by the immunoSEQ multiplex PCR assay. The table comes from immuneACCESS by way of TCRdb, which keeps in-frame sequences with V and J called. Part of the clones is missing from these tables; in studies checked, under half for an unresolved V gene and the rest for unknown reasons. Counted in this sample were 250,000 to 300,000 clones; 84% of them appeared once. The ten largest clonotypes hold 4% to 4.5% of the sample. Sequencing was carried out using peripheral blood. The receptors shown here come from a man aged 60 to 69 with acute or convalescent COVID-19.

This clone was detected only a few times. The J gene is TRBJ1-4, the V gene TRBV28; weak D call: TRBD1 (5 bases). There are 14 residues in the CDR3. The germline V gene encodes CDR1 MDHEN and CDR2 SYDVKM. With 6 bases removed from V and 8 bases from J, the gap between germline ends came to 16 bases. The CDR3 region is CASRTGGSQEKLFF. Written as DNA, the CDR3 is TGTGCCAGCAGAACCGGGGGTTCGCAGGAAAAACTGTTTTTT.

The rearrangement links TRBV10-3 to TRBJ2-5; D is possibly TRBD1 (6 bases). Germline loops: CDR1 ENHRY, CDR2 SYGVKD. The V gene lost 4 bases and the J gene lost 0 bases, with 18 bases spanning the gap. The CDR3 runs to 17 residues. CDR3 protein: CAISGMDSHNYQETQYF. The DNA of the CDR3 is TGTGCCATCAGTGGGATGGACAGCCATAATTACCAAGAGACCCAGTACTTC.

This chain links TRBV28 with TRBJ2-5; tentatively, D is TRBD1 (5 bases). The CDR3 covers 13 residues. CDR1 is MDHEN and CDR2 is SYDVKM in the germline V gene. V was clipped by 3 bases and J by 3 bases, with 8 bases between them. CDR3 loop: CASSFAGKETQYF. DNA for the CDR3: TGTGCCAGCAGTTTTGCAGGGAAAGAGACCCAGTACTTC.

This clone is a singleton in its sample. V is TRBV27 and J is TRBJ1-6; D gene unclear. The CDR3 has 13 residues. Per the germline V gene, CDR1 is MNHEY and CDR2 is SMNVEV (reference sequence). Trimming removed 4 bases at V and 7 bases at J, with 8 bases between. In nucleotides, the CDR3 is TGTGCCAGCAGTTCGACAAGGAATTCACCCCTCCACTTT. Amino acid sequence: CASSSTRNSPLHF.

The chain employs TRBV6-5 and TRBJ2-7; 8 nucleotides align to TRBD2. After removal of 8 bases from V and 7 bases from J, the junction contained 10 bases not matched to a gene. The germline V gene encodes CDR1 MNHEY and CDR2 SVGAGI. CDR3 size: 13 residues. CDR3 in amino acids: CASLWDRGREQYF. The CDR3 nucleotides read TGTGCCAGCCTGTGGGACCGCGGGAGGGAGCAGTACTTC.

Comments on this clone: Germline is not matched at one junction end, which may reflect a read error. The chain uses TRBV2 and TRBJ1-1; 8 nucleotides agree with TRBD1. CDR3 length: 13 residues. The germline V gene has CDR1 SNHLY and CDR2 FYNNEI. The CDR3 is CASRVTGETEVFF. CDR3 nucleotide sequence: TGTGCCAGCAGGGTGACAGGGGAAACTGAAGTTTTCTTT.

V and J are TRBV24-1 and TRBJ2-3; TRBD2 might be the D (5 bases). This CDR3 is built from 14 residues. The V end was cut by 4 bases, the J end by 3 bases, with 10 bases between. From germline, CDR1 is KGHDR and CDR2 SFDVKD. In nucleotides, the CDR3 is TGTGCCACCAGTGACCGACGCGGGACAGATACGCAGTATTTT. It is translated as CATSDRRGTDTQYF.

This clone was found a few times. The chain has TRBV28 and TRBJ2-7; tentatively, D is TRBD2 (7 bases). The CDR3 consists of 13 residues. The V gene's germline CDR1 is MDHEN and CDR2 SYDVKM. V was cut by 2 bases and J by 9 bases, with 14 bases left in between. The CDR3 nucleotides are TGTGCCAGCAGTTTAGAGGGGCGGGGGCCGCAGTACTTC. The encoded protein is CASSLEGRGPQYF.

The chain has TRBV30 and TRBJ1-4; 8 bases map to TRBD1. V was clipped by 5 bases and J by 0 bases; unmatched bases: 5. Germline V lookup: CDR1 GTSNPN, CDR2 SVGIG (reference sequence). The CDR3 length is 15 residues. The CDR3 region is CAWGQGLPTNEKLFF. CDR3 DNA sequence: TGTGCCTGGGGACAGGGCTTACCAACTAATGAAAAACTGTTTTTT.

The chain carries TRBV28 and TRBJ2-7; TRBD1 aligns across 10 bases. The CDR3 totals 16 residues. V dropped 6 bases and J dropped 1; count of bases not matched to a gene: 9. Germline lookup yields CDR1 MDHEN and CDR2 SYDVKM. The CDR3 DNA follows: TGTGCCAGCAGCTTCCCGGCGGGACAGGGGTCCTACGAGCAGTACTTC. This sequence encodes CASSFPAGQGSYEQYF.

The CDR3 loop reads CASSRDRGTGLSYEQYF. The CDR3 bases are TGCGCCAGCAGCCGGGACAGGGGAACCGGGCTTTCCTACGAGCAGTACTTC. The chain carries TRBV4-1 and TRBJ2-7; 10 nucleotides line up with TRBD1. Germline V gene lookup returns CDR1 MGHRA and CDR2 YSYEKL. This CDR3 region has 17 residues. Losses at the gene ends were 4 bases for V and 1 base for J; bases not matched to a gene: 10.

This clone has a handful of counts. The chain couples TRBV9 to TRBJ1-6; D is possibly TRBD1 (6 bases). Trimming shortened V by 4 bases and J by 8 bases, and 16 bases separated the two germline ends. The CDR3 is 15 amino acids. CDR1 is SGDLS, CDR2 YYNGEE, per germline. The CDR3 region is CASSPSGTSDSPLHF. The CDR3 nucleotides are TGTGCCAGCAGCCCCTCGGGGACATCGGATTCACCCCTCCACTTT.

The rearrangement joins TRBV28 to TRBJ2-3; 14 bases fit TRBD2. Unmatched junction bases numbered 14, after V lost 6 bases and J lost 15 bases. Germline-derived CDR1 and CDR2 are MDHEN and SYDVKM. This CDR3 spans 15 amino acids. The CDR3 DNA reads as TGTGCCAGCAGCCAGGGGACTAGCGGGAGCACCCTACCCTATTTT. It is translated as CASSQGTSGSTLPYF.

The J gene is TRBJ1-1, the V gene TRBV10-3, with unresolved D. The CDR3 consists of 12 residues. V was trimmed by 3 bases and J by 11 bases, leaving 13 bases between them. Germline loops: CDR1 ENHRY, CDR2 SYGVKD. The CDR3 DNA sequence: TGTGCCATCAGTGATTCCCGGAGGTATGCTTTCTTT. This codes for CAISDSRRYAFF.

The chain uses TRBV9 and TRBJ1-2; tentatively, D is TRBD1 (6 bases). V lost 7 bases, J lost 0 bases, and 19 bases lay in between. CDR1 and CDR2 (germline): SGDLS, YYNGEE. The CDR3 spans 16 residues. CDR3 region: CASHQSQDRPNYGYTF. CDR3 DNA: TGTGCCAGCCACCAATCACAGGACAGACCTAACTATGGCTACACCTTC.

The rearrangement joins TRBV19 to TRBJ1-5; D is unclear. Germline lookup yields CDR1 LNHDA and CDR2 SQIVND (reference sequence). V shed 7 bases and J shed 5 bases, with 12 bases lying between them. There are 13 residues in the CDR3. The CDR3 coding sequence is TGTGCCAGTAAAACCGGGAACTATCAGCCCCAGCATTTT. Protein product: CASKTGNYQPQHF.

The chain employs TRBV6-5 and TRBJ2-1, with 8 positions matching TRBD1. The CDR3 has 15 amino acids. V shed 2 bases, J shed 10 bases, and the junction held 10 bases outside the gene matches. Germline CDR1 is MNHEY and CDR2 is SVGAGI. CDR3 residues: CASSYGDRRAMEQFF. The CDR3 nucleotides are TGTGCCAGCAGTTACGGGGACAGGAGGGCTATGGAGCAGTTCTTC.

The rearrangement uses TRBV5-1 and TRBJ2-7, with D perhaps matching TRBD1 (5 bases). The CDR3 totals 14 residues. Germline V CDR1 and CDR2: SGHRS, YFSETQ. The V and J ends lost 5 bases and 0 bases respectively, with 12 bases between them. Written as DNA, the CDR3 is TGCGCCAGCAGGCGTGACAGTAGCTCCTACGAGCAGTACTTC. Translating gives CASRRDSSSYEQYF.

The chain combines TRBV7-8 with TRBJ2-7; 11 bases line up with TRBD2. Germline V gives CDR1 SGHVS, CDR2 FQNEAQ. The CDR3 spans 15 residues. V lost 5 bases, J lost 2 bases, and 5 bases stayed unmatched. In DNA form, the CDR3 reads TGTGCCAGCAGCACACTAGCGGGAGTCCCCTACGAGCAGTACTTC. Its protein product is CASSTLAGVPYEQYF.